This T cell receptor beta chain stems from a study of cytomegalovirus exposure and HLA in healthy donors. Study details: A data release that came early held some 79 million unique TCRs from HLA-typed donors. General study findings and limits: Common viral pathogens seemed to be connected with several of the most significant clusters, according to a later analysis. Altogether, about 160 TCR beta chains were recorded as cytomegalovirus-associated. HLA allele associations emerged for fewer than 20,000 TCR beta sequences in a later analysis, at 0.05 false discovery rate.

A remark on this clone: What it recognizes is unknown.

This PCR relied on a set of 60 Vbeta primers and 13 Jbeta primers. Only in-frame clones appear in the TCRdb table, and some are missing; sequencing was by immunoSEQ multiplex PCR. The sample holds roughly 80,000 clones, around two thirds seen once. Germline-derived CDR1 and CDR2 are SSHAT and FNYEAQ (reference sequence). The CDR3 length is 13 residues. V lost 3 bases and J 4 bases, leaving 9 bases between the germline ends. Sequencing input: PBMCs. The rearrangement joins TRBV7-7 to TRBJ2-5; D is perhaps TRBD2 (5 bases). This TCR came from a woman between 45 and 60 years old in good health and CMV-seropositive. The CDR3 reads CASSFVEGETQYF. In DNA, the CDR3 is TGTGCCAGCAGCTTTGTCGAGGGAGAGACCCAGTACTTC. Together with reference TRBV7-7 and TRBJ2-5, the CDR3 gives the full variable domain: GAGVSQSPRYKVTKRGQDVTLRCDPISSHATLYWYQQALGQGPEFLTYFNYEAQPDKSGLPSDRFSAERPEGSISTLTIQRTEQRDSAMYRCASSFVEGETQYFGPGTRLLVL.